This TCR beta chain is drawn from a study of shared clonotypes between healthy human individuals. Naivety among CD8 cells was defined by CD45RO negativity and positive CCR7 selection, thereby excluding terminally differentiated effector memory CD45RA+ cells. Donation came from healthy HIV-negative adults that had no recent acute infections or vaccinations. In replicate PCRs of sorted subsets, approximately 210 ng DNA, 29,000 or so T cell genomes, was used. The assay was immunoSEQ multiplex PCR, and TCRdb's table has in-frame clones only and misses some. This table holds over 750,000 clones, approximately 97% found once. The CDR3 contains 14 residues. Germline values: CDR1 SEHNR, CDR2 FQNEAQ (reference sequence). The germline V and J ends were trimmed by 4 bases and 7 bases, with 14 bases remaining between them. Broader study findings: For naive CD4 cells, roughly 4.8% of clonotypes were shared across a handful of donors. Non-shared clonotypes had lower generation probabilities than those shared by all four donors.

Notes on this clone: What it recognizes is unknown.

This TCR was sampled from a young man in good health. V and J are TRBV7-9 and TRBJ1-5, with a tentative D call TRBD1 (6 bases). The specimen was naive CD8+ T cells sorted from blood. The CDR3 DNA reads TGTGCCAGCAGCTCAGGAGGGGGACAACAGCCCCAGCATTTT. It is translated as CASSSGGGQQPQHF.